This T cell receptor (beta chain) was sequenced for a study of T-cell reconstitution after alpha-beta-depleted transplantation in children. Study conclusions and caveats: T-cell counts and diversity at one year following transplant were attributed mainly to newly produced T cells.

For TCRbeta, the library was prepared with unique molecular identifiers. TCRdb analysed the PCR reads with MiXCR anew, one entry per CDR3 protein. The table records about 900,000 distinct CDR3 sequences, around 30% of them present only once. Concerning this clonotype itself: Its antigen remains unknown.

The starting material was PBMCs, mostly from graft donor cells, obtained 360 days after TCRalphabeta/CD19-depleted stem cell transplant. This TCR was sampled from a boy less than two years old who had a stem cell transplant for SCID, so the T cells may come from the graft donor.

Here the CDR3 DNA reads TGCAGCGTTGGTGGGCCACTACGACCCCAAGAGACCCAGTACTTC. Encoded protein: CSVGGPLRPQETQYF. The chain employs TRBV29-1 and TRBJ2-5; no firm D call. Germline lookup yields CDR1 SQVTM and CDR2 ANQGSEA. This CDR3 contains 15 residues. Trimming cost V 4 bases and J 1 base, with 16 bases left between them.